In this sample, the clone carrying this T cell receptor (beta chain) turned up once. Antigen specificity is unknown. The entry originates in a study of shared clonotypes between healthy human individuals. Overall study results and limits: Clonotype sharing levels among donors were expected to vary with sequencing depth.

All the donors were Caucasian adults who lived in Nashville, Tennessee. The CDR3 sequence is 16 residues long. V shed 7 bases, J shed 5 bases, and the junction held 12 bases outside the gene matches. Germline V CDR1 and CDR2: MNHEY, SMNVEV (reference sequence). Repertoires were generated with immunoSEQ multiplex PCR, while TCRdb's copy carries only in-frame clones and drops some. The sample includes around 1.5 million clones, around 98% of them seen just once. This receptor was taken from a man aged 30 to 45 in good health. The chain links TRBV27 to TRBJ2-1; 9 nucleotides match TRBD1. Sequenced: naive CD4+ T cells sorted from blood. Indicated subset: CD45RA+ positively selected. In DNA, the CDR3 is TGTGCCAGCAACCCCGTCCACAGGGGGCTGAACAATGAGCAGTTCTTC. This encodes CASNPVHRGLNNEQFF.